These 23 T cell receptor beta chains originate from one sample sequenced in a study of T cell clones after liver transplantation. The table came from immunoSEQ multiplex PCR; TCRdb's copy has only in-frame clones and leaves some out. This table has around 110,000 clones, just over 90% appearing once. Material: CD4+ T cells from blood, obtained 12 months after liver transplant. Receptors were obtained from a human patient who received a liver transplant. Some of these T cells may belong to the graft donor.

The J gene is TRBJ2-1, the V gene TRBV4-3; D is uncertain. Germline-derived CDR1 and CDR2 are LGHNA and YSLEER. The CDR3 is 16 residues long. V was clipped by 0 bases and J by 0 bases, with 9 bases between them. The CDR3 sequence is CASSQDYSSSYNEQFF. CDR3 bases: TGCGCCAGCAGCCAAGACTATTCTAGCTCCTACAATGAGCAGTTCTTC.

V is TRBV4-3 and J is TRBJ2-6; no firm D call. Between the trimmed V and J ends, which lost 3 bases and 4 bases, there was a span of 7 bases. This CDR3 comprises 14 residues. Germline lookup yields CDR1 LGHNA and CDR2 YSLEER. This CDR3 is CASSQELGANVLTF. In nucleotides, the CDR3 is TGCGCCAGCAGCCAGGAGTTGGGGGCCAACGTCCTGACTTTC.

The rearrangement uses TRBV5-5 and TRBJ1-1, with D perhaps matching TRBD1 (5 bases). Germline lookup yields CDR1 SGHKS and CDR2 YYEKEE (reference sequence). The CDR3 has 15 amino acids. V was clipped by 0 bases and J by 1 base, with 10 bases between them. The CDR3 DNA sequence: TGTGCCAGCAGCTTGGGACAGCTACCGAACACTGAAGCTTTCTTT. This encodes CASSLGQLPNTEAFF.

This clone has only one observation. The chain uses TRBV11-2 and TRBJ2-1; the D gene is possibly TRBD2 (7 bases). V was clipped by 4 bases and J by 9 bases, with 13 bases between them. CDR3 length: 13 amino acids. Germline V gene lookup returns CDR1 SGHAT and CDR2 FQNNGV. CDR3 bases: TGTGCCAGCAGCTCCATGGGAGGGGGTGAGCAGTTCTTC. Its protein is CASSSMGGGEQFF.

This clone was seen only once. The CDR3 region has the DNA TGTGCCAGCAAAGGTGCCAAAGATACGCAGTATTTT. Its protein is CASKGAKDTQYF. V and J are TRBV5-6 and TRBJ2-3; D call uncertain. CDR1 SGHDT and CDR2 YYEEEE come from the germline V gene. Trimming removed 6 bases at V and 5 bases at J, with 10 bases between. The CDR3 totals 12 residues.

CDR3: CASSQGDRVVRETQYF. The DNA for the CDR3 is TGTGCCAGCAGCCAAGGGGACAGGGTAGTGAGAGAGACCCAGTACTTC. The rearrangement joins TRBV14 to TRBJ2-5, with 9 bases matching TRBD1. CDR1 SGHDN and CDR2 FVKESK come from the germline V gene. Losses at the gene ends were 1 base for V and 4 bases for J; bases not matched to a gene: 7. The CDR3 has 16 residues.

This sequence joins TRBV5-4 and TRBJ1-2, with D possibly TRBD1 on 5 matching bases. V lost 0 bases and J 6 bases, leaving 15 bases between the germline ends. This CDR3 is 15 amino acids long. Per the germline V gene, CDR1 is SGHNT and CDR2 is YYREEE (reference sequence). The CDR3 protein is CASSLAGGMIDGYTF. As DNA, the CDR3 is TGTGCCAGCAGCTTGGCTGGGGGTATGATCGATGGCTACACCTTC.

J is TRBJ2-1 and V is TRBV19, with TRBD2 matching over 7 bases. With V trimmed by 4 bases and J by 4 bases, 7 bases remained unmatched. The CDR3 sequence is 15 residues long. Germline CDR1 reads LNHDA; CDR2 reads SQIVND (reference sequence). The CDR3 DNA reads as TGTGCCAGTAGTAAAGTAGCGGGCAATTACAATGAGCAGTTCTTC. Translation gives CASSKVAGNYNEQFF.

This clone was recorded once. The V and J genes are TRBV7-2 and TRBJ1-2, with 10 bases lining up with TRBD1. The CDR3 is 13 residues long. V dropped 4 bases and J dropped 5; count of bases not matched to a gene: 1. The germline gives CDR1 SGHTA, CDR2 FQGNSA. In nucleotides, the CDR3 is TGTGCCAGCAGCTGGGACAGGGGTTATGGCTACACCTTC. Translating gives CASSWDRGYGYTF. Based on the CDR3 plus reference TRBV7-2 and TRBJ1-2, the full variable domain is GAGVSQSPSNKVTEKGKDVELRCDPISGHTALYWYRQSLGQGLEFLIYFQGNSAPDKSGLPSDRFSAERTGGSVSTLTIQRTQQEDSAVYLCASSWDRGYGYTFGSGTRLTVV.

The chain uses TRBV18 and TRBJ1-4; unclear D gene. The V and J ends lost 3 bases and 7 bases respectively, with 12 bases between them. Germline V CDR1 and CDR2: KGHSH, LQKENI. There are 14 residues in the CDR3. The CDR3 sequence is CASSPRRGGEKLFF. In DNA form, the CDR3 reads TGTGCCAGCTCACCGCGGCGGGGAGGTGAAAAACTGTTTTTT.

This chain connects TRBV11-3 to TRBJ2-5; D is undetermined. Germline V CDR1 and CDR2: SGHNT, YENEEA. V was trimmed by 1 base and J by 1 base, leaving 19 bases between them. The CDR3 spans 18 residues. The CDR3 is CASSLAPGLTSPQETQYF. In nucleotides, the CDR3 is TGTGCCAGCAGCTTAGCGCCCGGCCTAACATCGCCCCAAGAGACCCAGTACTTC.

Only a few counts were recorded for this clone. The CDR3 loop is CASSLDRPDSGRWTDTQYF. Written as DNA, the CDR3 is TGTGCCAGCAGCTTAGATCGGCCCGATAGCGGGAGGTGGACAGATACGCAGTATTTT. The rearrangement uses TRBV11-2 and TRBJ2-3; 10 positions match TRBD2. Germline V gene lookup returns CDR1 SGHAT and CDR2 FQNNGV. Trimming at V came to 0 bases and at J to 3 bases, leaving 12 bases not matched to a gene. The CDR3 is 19 residues long.

The chain has TRBV19 and TRBJ2-7; tentative D call: TRBD2 (6 bases). Germline-derived CDR1 and CDR2 are LNHDA and SQIVND (reference sequence). The CDR3 consists of 17 residues. Trimming took off 2 bases at V and 2 bases at J, with 19 bases between the two ends. CDR3 amino acids: CASSIRVGGLVTYEQYF. The DNA for the CDR3 is TGTGCCAGTAGTATAAGGGTTGGAGGGCTAGTCACCTACGAGCAGTACTTC.

J is TRBJ1-5 and V is TRBV2; D is unresolved. CDR3 length equals 14 residues. Trimming pared 7 bases from V and 0 bases from J, leaving 10 bases between. Germline CDR1 SNHLY, CDR2 FYNNEI. The CDR3 sequence is CASKAYTSNQPQHF. In DNA, the CDR3 is TGTGCCAGCAAGGCATATACTAGCAATCAGCCCCAGCATTTT.

This chain connects TRBV7-9 to TRBJ2-4, with 7 bases that match TRBD1. V was clipped by 8 bases and J by 0 bases; unmatched bases: 1. Germline CDR1 and CDR2: SEHNR and FQNEAQ (reference sequence). The CDR3 is made up of 13 amino acids. The DNA for the CDR3 is TGTGCCAGCGGACAGGTAGCCAAAAACATTCAGTACTTC. Its translation is CASGQVAKNIQYF.

The rearrangement joins TRBV5-1 to TRBJ1-2; no definite D call. The CDR3 runs 15 residues. With 4 bases removed from V and 4 bases from J, the gap between germline ends came to 17 bases. Germline assignment: CDR1 SGHRS and CDR2 YFSETQ. The CDR3 bases are TGCGCCAGCAGCCCCTCCGGGAGCCAGATCTATGGCTACACCTTC. Translated: CASSPSGSQIYGYTF.

The chain joins TRBV7-9 to TRBJ2-5, with 12 nucleotides matching TRBD2. Germline CDR1 reads SEHNR; CDR2 reads FQNEAQ (reference sequence). CDR3 length: 15 amino acids. The ends lost 1 base at V and 3 bases at J; junction bases unmatched: 0. This CDR3 reads CASSLGTSGEETQYF. CDR3 coding DNA: TGTGCCAGCAGCTTAGGGACTAGCGGGGAAGAGACCCAGTACTTC. Full variable domain (rest looked up from reference TRBV7-9 and TRBJ2-5): DTGVSQNPRHKITKRGQNVTFRCDPISEHNRLYWYRQTLGQGPEFLTYFQNEAQLEKSRLLSDRFSAERPKGSFSTLEIQRTEQGDSAMYLCASSLGTSGEETQYFGPGTRLLVL.

This clone was seen only a few times. The same CDR3 arises from other DNA sequences in this sample as well. This chain connects TRBV11-3 to TRBJ2-2; 8 bases are a match to TRBD1. Losses at the gene ends were 3 bases for V and 1 base for J; bases not matched to a gene: 1. Germline CDR1 and CDR2: SGHNT and YENEEA. The CDR3 covers 15 residues. CDR3 residues: CASSFGTGNTGELFF. The DNA for the CDR3 is TGTGCCAGCAGCTTCGGGACAGGGAACACCGGGGAGCTGTTTTTT.

This clone was seen once. The chain couples TRBV4-3 to TRBJ1-4; D is undetermined. Trimming pared 1 base from V and 5 bases from J, leaving 20 bases between. This CDR3 region has 18 residues. Germline V gene data show CDR1 as LGHNA and CDR2 as YSLEER. The CDR3 coding sequence is TGCGCCAGCAGCCAAGGGGTCGGGAGGACCGCCCCAAATGAAAAACTGTTTTTT. This codes for CASSQGVGRTAPNEKLFF.

This clone appeared a single time. At one end, the junction sequence differs from germline, possibly due to a read error. The chain couples TRBV18 to TRBJ2-7, with unresolved D. Germline assignment: CDR1 KGHSH and CDR2 LQKENI. CDR3 size: 13 residues. The CDR3, as DNA: TGTGCCAGCTCACCGGGCAGCCCCTACGAGCATCTTTTT. Amino acid sequence: CASSPGSPYEHLF.

As regards this clone: An end of the junction does not agree with germline; a read error may underlie this. The J gene is TRBJ2-3, the V gene TRBV11-2; TRBD2 agrees at 11 bases. There are 12 residues in the CDR3. The germline V gene has CDR1 SGHAT and CDR2 FQNNGV. CDR3 sequence: CASSHVAGGHHF. In DNA form, the CDR3 reads TGTGCCAGCAGCCACGTAGCGGGAGGGCATCATTTT.

This chain uses TRBV27 with TRBJ1-3, with 8 positions matching TRBD1. V shed 5 bases and J 0 bases; nucleotides not matched to a gene: 3. CDR1 and CDR2 (germline): MNHEY, SMNVEV (reference sequence). The CDR3 extends over 15 amino acids. CDR3 sequence (DNA): TGTGCCAGCAGTCGACAGGGGATCTCTGGAAACACCATATATTTT. Amino acid sequence: CASSRQGISGNTIYF.

The chain has TRBV9 and TRBJ1-3, with TRBD1 matching over 7 bases. The CDR3 sequence is 17 residues long. The germline V gene has CDR1 SGDLS and CDR2 YYNGEE. After removal of 4 bases from V and 1 base from J, the junction contained 11 bases not matched to a gene. The CDR3 region is CASSPLHRGESGNTIYF. Here the CDR3 DNA reads TGTGCCAGCAGCCCTCTTCACAGGGGTGAGTCTGGAAACACCATATATTTT.